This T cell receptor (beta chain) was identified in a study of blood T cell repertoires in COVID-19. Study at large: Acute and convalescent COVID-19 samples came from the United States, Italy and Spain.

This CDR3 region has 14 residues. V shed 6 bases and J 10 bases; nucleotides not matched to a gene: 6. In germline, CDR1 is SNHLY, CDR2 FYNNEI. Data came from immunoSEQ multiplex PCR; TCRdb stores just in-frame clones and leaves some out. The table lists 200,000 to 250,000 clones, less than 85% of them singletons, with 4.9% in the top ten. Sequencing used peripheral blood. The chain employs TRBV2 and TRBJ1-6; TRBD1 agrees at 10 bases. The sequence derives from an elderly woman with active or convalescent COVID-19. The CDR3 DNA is TGTGCCAGCAGGGGGGGACAGGGGACGTCACCCCTCCACTTT. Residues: CASRGGQGTSPLHF.